Following are 2 T cell receptor beta chains from one sample sequenced in a study of graft-versus-host responses after intestinal transplantation. Libraries were prepared by immunoSEQ multiplex PCR; TCRdb keeps only in-frame clonotypes and omits some of them. The sample shows 40,000 or so clones, roughly four fifths of them seen only once. This specimen was PBMCs, taken 1070 days after transplant. The origin of the receptors is a human patient who received an intestinal transplant, so some T cells may come from the graft donor.

The rearrangement uses TRBV7-9 and TRBJ1-4; D remains unclear. The CDR3 is made up of 15 amino acids. The V end was cut by 7 bases, the J end by 0 bases, with 12 bases between. Germline V gene data show CDR1 as SEHNR and CDR2 as FQNEAQ (reference sequence). The CDR3 sequence is CASNLDGSTNEKLFF. The CDR3 DNA reads TGTGCCAGCAACCTCGACGGTTCAACTAATGAAAAACTGTTTTTT.

This clone was seen a few times. The chain is built from TRBV7-3 and TRBJ2-1, with 9 bases fitting TRBD2. Germline-derived CDR1 and CDR2 are SGHTA and FQGTGA. Trimming removed 1 base from V and 5 bases from J; junction bases left unmatched: 15. This CDR3 has 19 residues. CDR3 protein: CASSLIWCVREGRDNEQFF. The CDR3 region has the DNA TGTGCCAGCAGCTTAATTTGGTGTGTGCGGGAGGGCAGGGACAATGAGCAGTTCTTC.